One sample yielded the 23 T cell receptor beta chains listed below, sequenced in a study of a mutant IDH1 vaccine in newly diagnosed glioma. Generated by immunoSEQ multiplex PCR, the TCRdb table keeps only in-frame clones and is missing some. The sample lists some 30,000 clones, roughly four fifths occurring once. Their recognized antigens are unknown. Time point of the sample: week 47, end of study. Vaccination used 300 ug of mutant IDH1 20-mer peptide per dose, with topical imiquimod. The material was PBMCs, obtained from a glioma patient whose treatment included an IDH1 peptide vaccine. All receptors come from a young man with glioma.

This rearrangement joins TRBV5-6 to TRBJ2-6; possibly TRBD2 for D (5 bases). CDR3 length equals 16 residues. V shed 4 bases and J shed 4 bases, with 15 bases lying between them. Germline V gives CDR1 SGHDT, CDR2 YYEEEE. The CDR3 coding sequence is TGTGCCAGCAGCCACGGACGGCCGGGAGGGGCCAACGTCCTGACTTTC. This codes for CASSHGRPGGANVLTF.

The chain links TRBV18 to TRBJ2-2; TRBD1 matches 11 bases. The CDR3 sequence is 17 residues long. The V gene's germline CDR1 is KGHSH and CDR2 LQKENI. V dropped 4 bases and J dropped 1; count of bases not matched to a gene: 5. CDR3 sequence: CASSLGQGAWNTGELFF. The CDR3 DNA reads as TGTGCCAGCTCACTTGGACAGGGGGCCTGGAACACCGGGGAGCTGTTTTTT.

This clone was seen more than once but under ten times. The J gene is TRBJ2-3, the V gene TRBV5-1; D unclear. V was shortened by 4 bases and J by 5 bases, with 11 bases between the two germline ends. In germline, CDR1 is SGHRS, CDR2 YFSETQ. The CDR3 runs 13 residues. The CDR3 is CASSPEGRDTQYF. The CDR3, as DNA: TGCGCCAGCAGCCCAGAAGGCCGAGATACGCAGTATTTT.

The CDR3 is CASSQQGDFYEQYF. The CDR3 DNA is TGTGCCAGCAGCCAACAGGGTGACTTCTACGAGCAGTACTTC. The chain is built from TRBV6-6 and TRBJ2-7; TRBD1 might be the D (6 bases). Germline CDR1 MNHNY, CDR2 SVGAGI (reference sequence). V dropped 6 bases and J dropped 3 bases, with 15 bases sitting between them. This CDR3 contains 14 residues.

J is TRBJ2-1 and V is TRBV13, with 9 bases that match TRBD1. This CDR3 region has 15 residues. Germline CDR1 and CDR2: PRHDT and FYEKMQ (reference sequence). The ends lost 2 bases at V and 9 bases at J; junction bases unmatched: 8. The CDR3 nucleotides are TGTGCCAGCAGCTTATTGGGACAGGGAGGGAGTGAGCAGTTCTTC. It codes for CASSLLGQGGSEQFF.

V is TRBV5-1 and J is TRBJ1-5; 11 nucleotides agree with TRBD1. V lost 0 bases to trimming and J lost 6 bases; unmatched junction nucleotides: 2. CDR3 length equals 15 residues. Germline loops: CDR1 SGHRS, CDR2 YFSETQ. The chain's CDR3 is CASSLDGQGAQPQHF. Written as DNA, the CDR3 is TGCGCCAGCAGCTTGGATGGACAGGGGGCTCAGCCCCAGCATTTT. The full variable domain, completed using reference TRBV5-1 and TRBJ1-5, is KAGVTQTPRYLIKTRGQQVTLSCSPISGHRSVSWYQQTPGQGLQFLFEYFSETQRNKGNFPGRFSGRQFSNSRSEMNVSTLELGDSALYLCASSLDGQGAQPQHFGDGTRLSIL.

V and J are TRBV10-3 and TRBJ2-6, with D unclear. This CDR3 is 15 amino acids long. Trimming pared 8 bases from V and 3 bases from J, leaving 14 bases between. CDR1 is ENHRY, CDR2 SYGVKD, per germline. For the CDR3, the DNA is TGTGCCATCTCTCCTCTATCGGGTGGGGCCAACGTCCTGACTTTC. Translated: CAISPLSGGANVLTF.

This chain connects TRBV2 to TRBJ2-5, with D tentatively TRBD1 (7 bases). This CDR3 comprises 15 residues. The V end lost 7 bases, the J end lost 4 bases, and 19 bases lay between the germline ends. Germline V gene data show CDR1 as SNHLY and CDR2 as FYNNEI. The CDR3, as DNA: TGTGCCAGCATACCCCAGGGGGGACCGACAGAGACCCAGTACTTC. Encoded protein: CASIPQGGPTETQYF.

V usage is TRBV27 and J usage is TRBJ1-1, with a possible D match to TRBD1 (5 bases). From germline, CDR1 is MNHEY and CDR2 SMNVEV (reference sequence). Trimming took 5 bases from V and 0 from J, leaving 16 bases between them. This CDR3 contains 16 residues. CDR3 coding DNA: TGTGCCAGCAGTCCCCTGGGGGAGGGGATGAACACTGAAGCTTTCTTT. Its translation is CASSPLGEGMNTEAFF.

J is TRBJ2-7 and V is TRBV27; TRBD2 is a possible D gene (5 bases). Germline CDR1 is MNHEY and CDR2 is SMNVEV (reference sequence). CDR3 length: 14 amino acids. Deletions cut 5 bases from V and 4 bases from J, with 15 bases between. The CDR3 sequence is CASSPDLESYEQYF. The CDR3 region has the DNA TGTGCCAGCAGTCCGGACTTAGAGTCGTACGAGCAGTACTTC.

This clone was seen a handful of times. The chain employs TRBV19 and TRBJ1-5, with unresolved D. This CDR3 region has 14 residues. With 3 bases removed from V and 0 bases from J, the gap between germline ends came to 6 bases. CDR1 and CDR2 from the germline V gene are LNHDA and SQIVND (reference sequence). Written as DNA, the CDR3 is TGTGCCAGTAGTATCCATCGTAGCAATCAGCCCCAGCATTTT. Amino acids: CASSIHRSNQPQHF.

The chain employs TRBV28 and TRBJ1-1, with TRBD1 identical over 9 bases. Germline values: CDR1 MDHEN, CDR2 SYDVKM. Unmatched junction bases numbered 9, after V lost 4 bases and J lost 6 bases. CDR3 length: 15 amino acids. The CDR3 nucleotides read TGTGCCAGCAGTTCAACAGGGGGCGTGAGCGCTGAAGCTTTCTTT. This encodes CASSSTGGVSAEAFF. Filled out from reference TRBV28 and TRBJ1-1, the complete variable domain reads DVKVTQSSRYLVKRTGEKVFLECVQDMDHENMFWYRQDPGLGLRLIYFSYDVKMKEKGDIPEGYSVSREKKERFSLILESASTNQTSMYLCASSSTGGVSAEAFFGQGTRLTVV.

CDR3 amino acids: CSVGGRGVKEQFF. CDR3 DNA sequence: TGCAGCGTTGGAGGTCGGGGGGTAAAGGAGCAGTTCTTC. This chain links TRBV29-1 with TRBJ2-1; 7 bases map to TRBD2. The J segment lost 10 bases and the V segment lost 4 bases, leaving 10 bases of the junction unmatched. This CDR3 region has 13 residues. Germline V lookup: CDR1 SQVTM, CDR2 ANQGSEA.

This clone was recorded only once. The chain has TRBV19 and TRBJ1-2, with a weak D call TRBD1 (6 bases). The CDR3 is 12 amino acids. Deletions cut 8 bases from V and 7 bases from J, with 14 bases between. Per the germline V gene, CDR1 is LNHDA and CDR2 is SQIVND (reference sequence). The CDR3 sequence is CASRDKSFGYTF. The CDR3 bases are TGTGCCAGTCGGGACAAGTCTTTTGGCTACACCTTC. The complete variable domain, with remaining parts taken from reference TRBV19 and TRBJ1-2, reads DGGITQSPKYLFRKEGQNVTLSCEQNLNHDAMYWYRQDPGQGLRLIYYSQIVNDFQKGDIAEGYSVSREKKESFPLTVTSAQKNPTAFYLCASRDKSFGYTFGSGTRLTVV.

The V call is TRBV2, the J call TRBJ2-6; D gene ambiguous. Germline-derived CDR1 and CDR2 are SNHLY and FYNNEI. The CDR3 runs to 15 residues. V was pared by 2 bases and J by 1 base, with 6 bases between. The CDR3 DNA is TGTGCCAGCAGTGAAACTCGTTCTGGGGCCAACGTCCTGACTTTC. Its translation: CASSETRSGANVLTF.

The chain employs TRBV2 and TRBJ1-6; 8 nucleotides match TRBD1. The CDR3 has 16 amino acids. Germline CDR1 SNHLY, CDR2 FYNNEI. Germline trimming cut 9 bases from V and 5 bases from J; bases unmatched to any gene: 12. In DNA form, the CDR3 reads TGTGCCAGTTCACCCACTAGACAGGGGAATAATTCACCCCTCCACTTT. As protein: CASSPTRQGNNSPLHF.

The V gene is TRBV6-1, the J gene TRBJ1-1; TRBD1 is a possible D gene (5 bases). V lost 7 bases and J lost 4, with 13 bases in between. Germline-derived CDR1 and CDR2 are MNHNS and SASEGT. The CDR3 sequence is 13 residues long. The CDR3 is CASTTRGFTEAFF. The DNA for the CDR3 is TGTGCCAGCACCACCCGGGGGTTCACTGAAGCTTTCTTT.

The V gene is TRBV6-5, the J gene TRBJ2-5, with 10 positions matching TRBD2. Per germline, CDR1 MNHEY and CDR2 SVGAGI. This CDR3 has 15 residues. J gave up 4 bases and V 0 bases, and 2 bases lay outside the gene matches. The CDR3 DNA is TGTGCCAGCAGTTACTCGGCTAGCGGGGGAGAGACCCAGTACTTC. This gives the protein CASSYSASGGETQYF.

The chain recombines TRBV6-6 with TRBJ1-3, with a possible D match to TRBD1 (5 bases). Trimming took off 0 bases at V and 0 bases at J, with 9 bases between the two ends. Per the germline V gene, CDR1 is MNHNY and CDR2 is SVGAGI (reference sequence). This CDR3 region has 16 residues. The CDR3 DNA reads as TGTGCCAGCAGTTACTCGGGGGGATCCTCTGGAAACACCATATATTTT. It specifies CASSYSGGSSGNTIYF.

This clone was recorded only once. This chain uses TRBV6-1 with TRBJ2-5, with D hard to call. V lost 4 bases, J lost 5 bases, and 11 bases lay in between. The germline CDR1 and CDR2 sequences are MNHNS and SASEGT. This CDR3 is built from 13 residues. In DNA, the CDR3 is TGTGCCAGCAGTGTGAGTGGTCGGGAGACCCAGTACTTC. Amino acid sequence: CASSVSGRETQYF.

The table lists this clone with a few counts. The rearrangement joins TRBV2 to TRBJ1-1; 9 positions agree with TRBD1. CDR1 and CDR2 (germline): SNHLY, FYNNEI. CDR3 length equals 14 residues. Unmatched junction bases numbered 3, after V lost 6 bases and J lost 1 base. The chain's CDR3 is CASRSTGGNTEAFF. The CDR3 DNA is TGTGCCAGCAGGTCGACAGGGGGGAACACTGAAGCTTTCTTT.

The V and J genes are TRBV5-1 and TRBJ1-4; D remains ambiguous. Between the trimmed V and J ends, which lost 0 bases and 5 bases, there was a span of 11 bases. The CDR3 covers 15 residues. Per the germline V gene, CDR1 is SGHRS and CDR2 is YFSETQ. The CDR3 bases are TGCGCCAGCAGCTTGGGGCCGGCGGAGAATGAAAAACTGTTTTTT. It translates to CASSLGPAENEKLFF.

The V gene is TRBV28, the J gene TRBJ2-7; D may be TRBD1 (6 bases). Between the trimmed V and J ends, which lost 7 bases and 1 base, there was a span of 20 bases. In germline, CDR1 is MDHEN, CDR2 SYDVKM. The CDR3 is 16 residues long. DNA for the CDR3: TGTGCCAGCACCCAGACAGGACTCGATTCGTCCTACGAGCAGTACTTC. Translating gives CASTQTGLDSSYEQYF.